A selection of T cell receptor beta chains follows, all from one sample in a study of immune evolution from preneoplasia to lung adenocarcinoma. Libraries were prepared by immunoSEQ multiplex PCR; TCRdb keeps only in-frame clonotypes and omits some of them. The sample yields 20,000 to 25,000 clones, about 71% seen once. Material for sequencing was FFPE invasive lung adenocarcinoma tissue. Receptor source: a person between 55 and 70 years old with lung adenocarcinoma. The CDR3 runs from the conserved cysteine through the conserved F or W. Each record gives: J gene, clone size, V gene, D gene, CDR3 DNA, CDR3 protein. A D gene is named only where the DNA matches it firmly. Not every row has a clone size; where given, it reads once, few, many or a size class.

TRBJ2-7,NA,TRBV28,NA,TGTGCCAGCAGTTTAATCCGGAGAAGCTCCTACGAGCAGTACTTC,CASSLIRRSSYEQYF
TRBJ2-2,NA,TRBV9,TRBD2,TGTGCCAGCAGCCCCCGGGGACTAGCCCCCACCGGGGAGCTGTTTTTT,CASSPRGLAPTGELFF
TRBJ2-4,medium-sized,TRBV19,NA,TGTGCCAGTACTGGTACGTGGGGTGGCATTCAGTACTTC,CASTGTWGGIQYF
TRBJ2-7,NA,TRBV5-1,TRBD2,TGCGCCAGCAACTTAGGACTAGCGGGCGTACTCTCCTACGAGCAGTACTTC,CASNLGLAGVLSYEQYF
TRBJ2-3,NA,TRBV6-1,NA,TGTGCCAGCAGCCGCGAGTTTTCCACAGATACGCAGTATTTT,CASSREFSTDTQYF
TRBJ2-5,few,TRBV4-1,TRBD2,TGCGCCAGCAGCCAAGGTGGGGGACCGGGAGGTCGGGGAGAGACCCAGTACTTC,CASSQGGGPGGRGETQYF
TRBJ2-1,NA,TRBV7-9,TRBD1,TGTGCCAGCAGCTTAGCGGCGGCAGGGGGCCAGAATGAGCAGTTCTTC,CASSLAAAGGQNEQFF
TRBJ2-3,NA,TRBV10-3,TRBD1,TGTGCCATCCGCCGGGACAGTAGCACAGATACGCAGTATTTT,CAIRRDSSTDTQYF
TRBJ2-5,NA,TRBV7-8,TRBD2,TGTGCCAGCAGCCTTAGCGGGGGAATTCAAGAGACCCAGTACTTC,CASSLSGGIQETQYF
TRBJ2-2,few,TRBV10-2,TRBD2,TGCGCCAGCAGAGGACTAGCGGGAGACACCGGGGAGCTGTTTTTT,CASRGLAGDTGELFF
TRBJ2-2,once,TRBV19,NA,TGTGCCAGTAGTATTGGGGGAGGGGGCACCGGGGAGCTGTTTTTT,CASSIGGGGTGELFF
TRBJ2-1,NA,TRBV7-7,TRBD1,TGTGCTAGCAGTTTAGAGGGGGCTTCCTACAATGAGCAGTTCTTC,CASSLEGASYNEQFF
TRBJ1-1,NA,TRBV11-3,NA,TGTGCCAGCAGCTCCATCATGAACACTGAAGCTTTCTTT,CASSSIMNTEAFF
TRBJ2-5,NA,TRBV5-1,NA,TGCGCCAGCAGGGCGATGGTTCGAGCGGAGACCCAGTACTTC,CASRAMVRAETQYF
TRBJ2-1,once,TRBV12-5,NA,TGTGCTAGTGGTTTGCTTACGGGGGAGCCTTGGAATGAGCAGTTCTTC,CASGLLTGEPWNEQFF
TRBJ2-2,NA,TRBV5-1,NA,TGCGCCAGCAGTAGGGGTAACACCGGGGAGCTGTTTTTT,CASSRGNTGELFF
TRBJ1-4,NA,TRBV19,NA,TGTGCCAGTAGTCCATTCCGAACAACTAATGAAAAACTGTTTTTT,CASSPFRTTNEKLFF
TRBJ1-5,few,TRBV2,TRBD1,TGTGCCAGCCAGGGGGATAGCAATCAGCCCCAGCATTTT,CASQGDSNQPQHF
TRBJ2-7,NA,TRBV28,NA,TGTGCCAGCAGTTTCCGGAACGGGGGCTACGAGCAGTACTTC,CASSFRNGGYEQYF
TRBJ2-1,NA,TRBV12-5,TRBD1,TGTGCTAGTGGTTCGAACAGGGGTCGGAATGAGCAGTTCTTC,CASGSNRGRNEQFF
TRBJ1-5,NA,TRBV19,NA,TGTGCCAGTAGTATCGGGTATCAGCCCCAGCATTTT,CASSIGYQPQHF
TRBJ1-2,NA,TRBV5-5,TRBD1,TGTGCCAGCAGCGAGGGACAGGGCTATGGCTACACCTTC,CASSEGQGYGYTF
TRBJ2-4,NA,TRBV11-3,NA,TGTGCCAGCAGCCAGGGACGGGAAAACATTCAGTACTTC,CASSQGRENIQYF
TRBJ2-7,NA,TRBV2,NA,TGTGCCAGCAGTGGAGCGATCTCCTACGAGCAGTACTTC,CASSGAISYEQYF
TRBJ2-5,NA,TRBV5-6,NA,TGTGCCAGCAGCTCAGGCGGGACCGCGGAAGAGACCCAGTACTTC,CASSSGGTAEETQYF
TRBJ1-2,NA,TRBV19,NA,TGTGCCAGTAATTATCAGACACGGAACTATGGCTACACCTTC,CASNYQTRNYGYTF
TRBJ1-2,few,TRBV5-4,NA,TGTGCCAGCAGCTTGGACAGGGCTAACTATGGCTACACCTTC,CASSLDRANYGYTF
TRBJ2-2,NA,TRBV9,TRBD1,TGTGCCAGCGAAGGCAGGGGGCGAACCGGGGAGCTGTTTTTT,CASEGRGRTGELFF
TRBJ2-3,NA,TRBV4-1,NA,TGCGCCAGCAGCCGAGAGGCTCTAGCGAGCACAGATACGCAGTATTTT,CASSREALASTDTQYF
TRBJ1-5,once,TRBV5-1,NA,TGCGCCAGCAACAGGGTTCAGCCCCAGCATTTT,CASNRVQPQHF
TRBJ1-1,once,TRBV2,TRBD1,TGTGCCAGCAGTGAAGTCCAGGGGGTGAACACTGAAGCTTTCTTT,CASSEVQGVNTEAFF